This T cell receptor (beta chain) was found in a study of shared clonotypes between healthy human individuals. Study summary: For every donor, three CD4 naive, three CD4 memory, two CD8 naive and one CD8 memory plates were used.

Method: immunoSEQ multiplex PCR; TCRdb's copy keeps in-frame clones and lacks some. The sample consists of roughly 500,000 clones, 90% to 96% of them appearing once. After removal of 3 bases from V and 5 bases from J, the junction contained 5 bases not matched to a gene. The germline CDR1 and CDR2 sequences are SGHNT and YYREEE (reference sequence). The CDR3 is made up of 13 amino acids. Study findings and constraints: Naive CD4 clonotype sharing across a few donors was 4.5% to 6%. Estimated richness values were generally larger in naive subsets than in memory subsets.

Turning to this clone: Antigen: not known.

This receptor was obtained from a woman aged 30 to 39 in good health. V usage is TRBV5-4 and J usage is TRBJ2-7; TRBD1 agrees at 7 bases. Sequences were obtained from naive CD4+ T cells sorted from blood. Subset given: CD45RA+ positively selected. For the CDR3, the DNA is TGTGCCAGCAGCTGGGCCGGGACAGACGAGCAGTACTTC. Its protein is CASSWAGTDEQYF.